The 8 T cell receptor beta chains presented below share a single source sample, sequenced in a study of blood T cell repertoires in COVID-19. Produced via immunoSEQ multiplex PCR; TCRdb's table is partial and in-frame only. Among about 140,000 clones, about four fifths were seen once, and the ten largest hold around 1.4%. The material sequenced was peripheral blood. These receptor sequences come from a human donor in a cohort sampled during active COVID-19.

V is TRBV6-5 and J is TRBJ1-4; TRBD1 matches at 7 bases. From germline, CDR1 is MNHEY and CDR2 SVGAGI. J lost 5 bases, V lost 5 bases, and 8 bases had no gene match. The CDR3 has 15 amino acids. The CDR3, as DNA: TGTGCCAGCAGTAAAAATCGGGACAGCAATGAAAAACTGTTTTTT. This codes for CASSKNRDSNEKLFF.

V and J are TRBV16 and TRBJ1-6; a possible D gene is TRBD1 (6 bases). V was trimmed by 2 bases and J by 10 bases, leaving 15 bases between them. CDR1 KGHSY and CDR2 FQNENV come from the germline V gene. The CDR3 is 15 amino acids. The CDR3 region is CASSQTWTDGSPLHF. The CDR3 bases are TGTGCCAGCAGCCAAACTTGGACAGACGGATCACCCCTCCACTTT. Based on the CDR3 plus reference TRBV16 and TRBJ1-6, the full variable domain is GEEVAQTPKHLVRGEGQKAKLYCAPIKGHSYVFWYQQVLKNEFKFLISFQNENVFDETGMPKERFSAKCLPNSPCSLEIQATKLEDSAVYFCASSQTWTDGSPLHFGNGTRLTVT.

This chain connects TRBV7-2 to TRBJ2-2; TRBD2 matches 7 bases. Trimming at V came to 5 bases and at J to 4 bases, leaving 4 bases not matched to a gene. CDR1 is SGHTA and CDR2 is FQGNSA in the germline V gene. The CDR3 covers 14 residues. The CDR3 spells CASSLLAVTGELFF. The CDR3 DNA follows: TGTGCCAGCAGCCTTCTAGCGGTCACCGGGGAGCTGTTTTTT.

This clone has more than one count but fewer than ten. V usage is TRBV11-2 and J usage is TRBJ1-1, with D possibly TRBD1 on 6 matching bases. The CDR3 consists of 14 residues. Germline V gives CDR1 SGHAT, CDR2 FQNNGV. V was clipped by 4 bases and J by 4 bases, with 13 bases between them. CDR3: CASSSRQDSTEAFF. CDR3 nucleotide sequence: TGTGCCAGCAGCTCCCGACAGGACAGCACTGAAGCTTTCTTT.

This clone was counted a single time. V and J are TRBV11-3 and TRBJ2-7; TRBD1 aligns across 8 bases. The CDR3 runs 14 residues. V shed 6 bases and J 2 bases; nucleotides not matched to a gene: 6. Germline lookup yields CDR1 SGHNT and CDR2 YENEEA. CDR3 DNA sequence: TGTGCCAGCAGTCCGGGACAGGCACCCTACGAGCAGTACTTC. This encodes CASSPGQAPYEQYF.

V is TRBV6-5 and J is TRBJ2-5, with D perhaps TRBD2 (6 bases). V lost 6 bases, J lost 5 bases, and 10 bases lay in between. The CDR3 is 12 residues long. CDR1 MNHEY and CDR2 SVGAGI come from the germline V gene. CDR3 loop: CASSRRGETQYF. The CDR3 nucleotides are TGTGCCAGCAGCCGCCGGGGGGAGACCCAGTACTTC.

The V and J genes are TRBV5-4 and TRBJ2-5; tentatively, D is TRBD2 (5 bases). Germline V gene lookup returns CDR1 SGHNT and CDR2 YYREEE (reference sequence). The V end was cut by 4 bases, the J end by 4 bases, with 20 bases between. This CDR3 is 16 amino acids long. The CDR3 loop is CASSAQYSGPGETQYF. The CDR3 DNA reads as TGTGCCAGCAGCGCTCAATACAGCGGACCAGGAGAGACCCAGTACTTC.

The chain joins TRBV27 to TRBJ1-3; 7 bases line up with TRBD1. Germline trimming cut 11 bases from V and 4 bases from J; bases unmatched to any gene: 14. This CDR3 is built from 15 residues. Germline assignment: CDR1 MNHEY and CDR2 SMNVEV (reference sequence). The CDR3 protein is CAPRGWQGVGNTIYF. CDR3 DNA sequence: TGTGCCCCTAGGGGATGGCAGGGGGTAGGAAACACCATATATTTT.